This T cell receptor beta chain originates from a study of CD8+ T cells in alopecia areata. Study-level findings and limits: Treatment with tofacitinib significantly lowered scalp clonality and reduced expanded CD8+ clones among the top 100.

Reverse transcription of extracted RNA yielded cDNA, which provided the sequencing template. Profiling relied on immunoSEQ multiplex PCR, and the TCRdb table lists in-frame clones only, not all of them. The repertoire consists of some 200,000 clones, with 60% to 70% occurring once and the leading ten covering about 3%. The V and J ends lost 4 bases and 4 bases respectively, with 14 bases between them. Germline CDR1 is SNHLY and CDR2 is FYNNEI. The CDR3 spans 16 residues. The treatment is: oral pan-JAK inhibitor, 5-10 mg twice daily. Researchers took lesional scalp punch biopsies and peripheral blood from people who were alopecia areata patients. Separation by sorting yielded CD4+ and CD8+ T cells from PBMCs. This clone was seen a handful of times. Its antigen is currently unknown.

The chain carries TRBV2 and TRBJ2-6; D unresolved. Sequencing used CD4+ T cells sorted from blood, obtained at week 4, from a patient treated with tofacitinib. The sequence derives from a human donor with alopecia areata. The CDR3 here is CASSAAGSTGANVLTF. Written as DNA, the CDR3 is TGTGCCAGCAGTGCCGCCGGGTCGACGGGGGCCAACGTCCTGACTTTC.